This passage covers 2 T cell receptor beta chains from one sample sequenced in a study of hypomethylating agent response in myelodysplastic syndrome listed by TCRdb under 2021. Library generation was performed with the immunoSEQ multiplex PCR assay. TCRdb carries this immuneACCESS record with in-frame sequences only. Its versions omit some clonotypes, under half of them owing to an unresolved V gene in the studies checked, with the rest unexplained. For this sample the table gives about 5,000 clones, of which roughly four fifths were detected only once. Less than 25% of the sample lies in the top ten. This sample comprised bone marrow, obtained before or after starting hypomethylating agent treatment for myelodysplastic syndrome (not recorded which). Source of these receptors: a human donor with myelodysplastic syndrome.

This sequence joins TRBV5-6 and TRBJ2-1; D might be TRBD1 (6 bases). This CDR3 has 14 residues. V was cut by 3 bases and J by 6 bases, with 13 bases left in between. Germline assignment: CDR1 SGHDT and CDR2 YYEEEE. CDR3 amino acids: CASSSRQVGNEQFF. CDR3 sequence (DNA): TGTGCCAGCAGCTCGAGACAGGTGGGCAATGAGCAGTTCTTC.

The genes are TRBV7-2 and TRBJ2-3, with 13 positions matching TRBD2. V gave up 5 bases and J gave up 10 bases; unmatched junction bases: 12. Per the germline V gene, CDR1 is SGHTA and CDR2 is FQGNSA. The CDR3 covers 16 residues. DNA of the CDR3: TGTGCCAGCAGCGCCGGGACTAGCGGGGTAGGACAGGCGCAGTATTTT. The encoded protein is CASSAGTSGVGQAQYF.